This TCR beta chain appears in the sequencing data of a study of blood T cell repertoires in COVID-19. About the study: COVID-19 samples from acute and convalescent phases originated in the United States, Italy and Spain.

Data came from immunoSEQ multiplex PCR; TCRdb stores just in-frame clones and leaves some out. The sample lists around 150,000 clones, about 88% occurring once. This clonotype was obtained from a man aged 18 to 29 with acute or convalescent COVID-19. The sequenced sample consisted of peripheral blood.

CDR3 in DNA: TGTGCCAGCAGCCAGGGTCGATCTAGCCGGGAGCAGTTCTTC. It is translated as CASSQGRSSREQFF. The gene calls are TRBV3-1 (or the pseudogene TRBV3-2) and TRBJ2-1, with D perhaps matching TRBD2 (5 bases). The CDR3 consists of 14 residues. Trimming took 3 bases from V and 10 from J, leaving 16 bases between them. Germline CDR1 LGHDT, CDR2 YNNKEL (reference sequence).